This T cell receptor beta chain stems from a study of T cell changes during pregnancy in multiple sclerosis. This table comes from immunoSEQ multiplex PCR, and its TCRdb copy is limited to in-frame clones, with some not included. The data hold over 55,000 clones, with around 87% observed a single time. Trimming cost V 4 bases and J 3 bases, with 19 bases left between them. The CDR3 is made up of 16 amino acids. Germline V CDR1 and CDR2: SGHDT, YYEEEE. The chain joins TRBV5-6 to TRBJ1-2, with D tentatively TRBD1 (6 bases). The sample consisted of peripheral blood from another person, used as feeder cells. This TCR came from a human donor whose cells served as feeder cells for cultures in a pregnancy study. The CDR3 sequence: CASSPLGRGKDYGYTF. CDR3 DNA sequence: TGTGCCAGCAGCCCGCTGGGCAGGGGAAAGGACTATGGCTACACCTTC.